A single sample is the source of the 4 T cell receptor beta chains below, sequenced in a study of PD-1 blockade in classical Hodgkin lymphoma. There was relapse after autologous stem cell transplantation in every patient, and there was variation in brentuximab vedotin exposure. Sequencing used immunoSEQ multiplex PCR; TCRdb keeps in-frame clones, though not all of them. Counted here are about 76,000 clones, 75% to 90% occurring once; the ten biggest clones make up about 20%. The sample here was peripheral blood mononuclear cells (PBMCs), taken at baseline. The receptors originated from a human donor with classical Hodgkin lymphoma.

The V and J genes are TRBV7-2 and TRBJ1-3; D ambiguous. From germline, CDR1 is SGHTA and CDR2 FQGNSA. The V end lost 1 base, the J end lost 0 bases, and 10 bases lay between the germline ends. The length of the CDR3 is 16 residues. CDR3 protein: CASSLGQAFSGNTIYF. The CDR3 bases are TGTGCCAGCAGCTTAGGGCAGGCGTTCTCTGGAAACACCATATATTTT.

The chain combines TRBV6-5 with TRBJ2-3; maybe TRBD2 (6 bases). V was clipped by 4 bases and J by 0 bases, with 11 bases between them. CDR1 and CDR2 from the germline V gene are MNHEY and SVGAGI. The CDR3 covers 15 residues. The CDR3 is CASSFRGGSTDTQYF. The CDR3 DNA sequence: TGTGCCAGCAGTTTCCGAGGAGGGAGCACAGATACGCAGTATTTT.

The chain recombines TRBV19 with TRBJ2-7; the D is unclear. The CDR3 covers 13 residues. The germline V and J ends were trimmed by 5 bases and 5 bases, with 13 bases remaining between them. Germline V gene sequence: CDR1 LNHDA, CDR2 SQIVND (reference sequence). CDR3 sequence: CASSRWAPDEQYF. CDR3 in DNA: TGTGCCAGTAGTCGCTGGGCTCCCGACGAGCAGTACTTC.

The chain uses TRBV27 and TRBJ2-7; perhaps TRBD1 as D (6 bases). Germline values: CDR1 MNHEY, CDR2 SMNVEV (reference sequence). This CDR3 has 15 residues. V was trimmed by 4 bases and J by 5 bases, leaving 18 bases between them. The CDR3 here is CASSSGLRGWNEQYF. The CDR3 nucleotides are TGTGCCAGCAGTTCAGGACTGAGGGGGTGGAACGAGCAGTACTTC.